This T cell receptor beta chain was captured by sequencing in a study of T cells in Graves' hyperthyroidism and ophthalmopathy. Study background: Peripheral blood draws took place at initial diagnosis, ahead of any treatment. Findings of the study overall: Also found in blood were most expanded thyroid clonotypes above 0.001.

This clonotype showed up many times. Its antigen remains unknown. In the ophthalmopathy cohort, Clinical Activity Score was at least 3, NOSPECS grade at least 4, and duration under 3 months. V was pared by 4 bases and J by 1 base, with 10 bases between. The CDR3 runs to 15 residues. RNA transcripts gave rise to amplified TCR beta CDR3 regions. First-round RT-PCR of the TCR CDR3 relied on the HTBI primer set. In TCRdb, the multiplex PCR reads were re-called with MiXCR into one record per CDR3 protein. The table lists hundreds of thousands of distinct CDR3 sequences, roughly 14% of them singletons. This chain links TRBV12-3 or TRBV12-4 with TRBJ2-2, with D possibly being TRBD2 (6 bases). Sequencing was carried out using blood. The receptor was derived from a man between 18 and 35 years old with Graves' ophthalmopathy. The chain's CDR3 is CASSSGLGNTGELFF. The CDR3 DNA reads TGTGCCAGCAGTTCGGGACTGGGGAACACCGGGGAGCTGTTTTTT.